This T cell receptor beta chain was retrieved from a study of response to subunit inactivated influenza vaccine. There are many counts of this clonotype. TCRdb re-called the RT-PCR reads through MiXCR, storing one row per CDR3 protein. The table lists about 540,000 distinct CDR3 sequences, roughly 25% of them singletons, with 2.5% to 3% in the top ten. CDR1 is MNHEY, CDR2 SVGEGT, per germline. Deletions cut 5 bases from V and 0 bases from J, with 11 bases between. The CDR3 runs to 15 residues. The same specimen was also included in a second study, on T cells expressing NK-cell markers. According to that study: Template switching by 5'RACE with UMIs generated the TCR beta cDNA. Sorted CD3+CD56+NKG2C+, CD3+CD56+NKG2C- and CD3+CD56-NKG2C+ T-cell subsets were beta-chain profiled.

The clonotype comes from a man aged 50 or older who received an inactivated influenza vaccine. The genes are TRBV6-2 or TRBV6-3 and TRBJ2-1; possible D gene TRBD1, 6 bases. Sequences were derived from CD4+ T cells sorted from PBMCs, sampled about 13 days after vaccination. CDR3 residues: CASSLDRYSYNEQFF. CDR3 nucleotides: TGTGCCAGCAGTCTGGACAGATACTCCTACAATGAGCAGTTCTTC.